What follows describes a single T cell receptor (beta chain). Its antigen is still unknown. Investigators sorted each CD8+ T cell subset in triplicate, taking 300,000 or so cells each time. These data originate in a study of CXCR3-negative and CXCR3-positive naive CD8 T cells. Findings and limits, study-wide: Diversity ran similarly high across both naive subsets but far lower in memory CD8+ cells. Similar TRBV-TRBJ usage characterized naive CXCR3-negative and CXCR3-positive cells; memory cells differed.

5' RACE with UMI labels generated the TRB cDNA libraries. From the 5' RACE reads, TCRdb lists one entry per CDR3 protein and no DNA. The specimen's table records over 100,000 distinct CDR3 sequences. Germline V lookup: CDR1 MDHEN, CDR2 SYDVKM. The CDR3 has 12 residues. The source material was naive CXCR3- CD8+ T cells from blood. Documented subset: CD45RO-CCR7+CD27+CD95- naive CD8+ T cells lacking CXCR3 (TNR3-). This chain connects TRBV28 to TRBJ2-7; the D call of TRBD2 rests on TCRdb alone, since no DNA is present to check it. The sequence was collected from a human donor in good health. Some clones in this sample may be carry-over from other donors' samples. The CDR3 is CASSSDGHEQYF.